Listed below are T cell receptor beta chains from one sample, sequenced in a study of T-cell reconstitution after alpha-beta-depleted transplantation in children. TCRdb independently ran MiXCR on the PCR reads; one entry per CDR3 protein. Found here are 40,000 to 55,000 distinct CDR3 sequences, about 9.3% of them singletons; the top ten hold approximately 27%. Sequenced material: PBMCs, mostly from graft donor cells, taken 60 days after TCRalphabeta/CD19-depleted stem cell transplant. These receptors originate from a male patient between 2 and 10 years old who had a stem cell transplant for chronic granulomatous disease, so the T cells may come from the graft donor. Both conserved end residues are part of each CDR3. The D gene is left open where the match is weak. Where a row states a size, it is once, few, many or the class of an expanded clone; other rows omit it.

TRBV20-1	medium-sized	TRBD2	TRBJ2-1	TGCAGTGCTAGAGATTTGAGCGGGAGCTTCTACAATGAGCAGTTCTTC	CSARDLSGSFYNEQFF
TRBV5-1	many	NA	TRBJ2-3	TGCGCCAGCAGCTTGGATAGTACTAGCACAGATACGCAGTATTTT	CASSLDSTSTDTQYF
TRBV5-1	few	NA	TRBJ1-1	TGCGCCAGCAGCTTGGGGGGACACACGAACACTGAAGCTTTCTTT	CASSLGGHTNTEAFF
TRBV5-5	NA	TRBD2	TRBJ2-5	TGTGCCAGCAGCTTGGTGTTGCCTAGCGGGATCCAAGAGACCCAGTACTTC	CASSLVLPSGIQETQYF
TRBV2	many	NA	TRBJ2-2	TGTGCCAGCAGTGAGTTACAGGGGAACACCGGGGAGCTGTTTTTT	CASSELQGNTGELFF
TRBV10-3	NA	NA	TRBJ2-3	TGTGCCATCAGTGGAGCCGGAGATACGCAGTATTTT	CAISGAGDTQYF
TRBV5-6	NA	TRBD2	TRBJ2-1	TGTGCCAGCAGCTTGGGGTTTGAGCGGGAGGGCACTGAGCAGTTCTTC	CASSLGFEREGTEQFF
TRBV10-2	medium-sized	NA	TRBJ2-2	TGCGCCAGCAGCTCTCTATCGAACACCGGGGAGCTGTTTTTT	CASSSLSNTGELFF
TRBV7-6	many	NA	TRBJ2-1	TGTGCCACCTCGGAGGGGGCGGGTTTCAATGAGCAGTTCTTC	CATSEGAGFNEQFF
TRBV5-1	many	TRBD1	TRBJ2-3	TGCGCCAGCAGCACAGGGGACAGGGGCACAGATACGCAGTATTTT	CASSTGDRGTDTQYF
TRBV27	many	NA	TRBJ2-7	TGTGCCAGCAGTGCAGGGTCCGACTACGAGCAGTACTTC	CASSAGSDYEQYF
TRBV11-3	NA	TRBD2	TRBJ2-1	TGTGCCAGCAGCTTCTTAATAGCGGGAGGGCCGGGAGGTTCCTACAATGAGCAGTTCTTC	CASSFLIAGGPGGSYNEQFF
TRBV5-1	many	NA	TRBJ1-5	TGCGCCAGCAGCATGACAGTCAATCAGCCCCAGCATTTT	CASSMTVNQPQHF
TRBV4-2	many	NA	TRBJ1-5	TGTGCCAGCAGCCATCTGACAGAAGATCAGCCCCAGCATTTT	CASSHLTEDQPQHF
TRBV27	many	NA	TRBJ1-1	TGTGCCAGCAGTCCTACTATCACCACTGAAGCTTTCTTT	CASSPTITTEAFF
TRBV11-2	NA	TRBD2	TRBJ2-7	TGTGCCAGCAGCCGTGGACTAGCGGGAGGGGCCTACGAGCAGTACTTC	CASSRGLAGGAYEQYF
TRBV12-3/TRBV12-4	NA	NA	TRBJ1-5	TGTGCCAGCAGTCCCAGGGAGTGGCAGCCCCAGCATTTT	CASSPREWQPQHF
TRBV28	NA	NA	TRBJ2-5	TGTGCCAGCAGTTTCGACAGAACCTCCCAAGAGACCCAGTACTTC	CASSFDRTSQETQYF
TRBV9	many	NA	TRBJ2-5	TGTGCCAGCAGCGTAGATTGCTCGCATTATAGGCGCCAAGAGACCCAGTACTTC	CASSVDCSHYRRQETQYF
TRBV12-3/TRBV12-4	many	TRBD1	TRBJ2-7	TGTGCCAGCAGTGTACCGGGACAGGGACACCACGAGCAGTACTTC	CASSVPGQGHHEQYF
TRBV7-2	NA	NA	TRBJ1-1	TGTGCCAGCAGCTTAACGGAGGGGAACACTGAAGCTTTCTTT	CASSLTEGNTEAFF
TRBV11-3	many	NA	TRBJ1-1	TGTGCCAGCCCCCAGGGGAACACTGAAGCTTTCTTT	CASPQGNTEAFF
TRBV10-3	many	NA	TRBJ2-2	TGTGCCATCAGTGTTACAGTTAGAACTTCGAACACCGGGGAGCTGTTTTTT	CAISVTVRTSNTGELFF
TRBV5-4	NA	TRBD2	TRBJ2-5	TGTGCCAGCGGCCAGGGGACTAGCGGGAGGAAAGAGACCCAGTACTTC	CASGQGTSGRKETQYF
TRBV5-5	many	NA	TRBJ1-4	TGTGCCAGCAGCTTACTTGGTGGTGAAAAACTGTTTTTT	CASSLLGGEKLFF
TRBV28	many	TRBD1	TRBJ2-1	TGTGCCAGCAAACTGACAGGGCCCAATGAGCAGTTCTTC	CASKLTGPNEQFF
TRBV12-3/TRBV12-4	many	NA	TRBJ2-7	TGTGCCAGCAATTCTGCGGGACAAGCCTACGAGCAGTACTTC	CASNSAGQAYEQYF
TRBV27	many	TRBD1	TRBJ2-7	TGTGCCAGCAGCCACGGACAGGGAGGCTACGAGCAGTACTTC	CASSHGQGGYEQYF
TRBV7-2	many	NA	TRBJ2-3	TGTGCCAGCAGCTTAAGTTTCGTTAGCACAGATACGCAGTATTTT	CASSLSFVSTDTQYF
TRBV5-1	many	TRBD2	TRBJ2-5	TGCGCCAGCAGCCCTAGCGGTCAAGAGACCCAGTACTTC	CASSPSGQETQYF